This TCR beta chain was sequenced in a study of T cell repertoires in cytomegalovirus infection. Study context: Matching HLA type and CMV infection were both indicated by public TCR beta signatures.

This clonotype was seen at least ten times. The target antigen is unknown. TCRdb re-called the reads through MiXCR, storing one row per CDR3 protein. The data contain almost 550,000 distinct CDR3 sequences, approximately 15% of them singletons. This CDR3 is built from 12 residues. V was clipped by 5 bases and J by 5 bases, with 9 bases between them. Germline V lookup: CDR1 SGHVS, CDR2 FNYEAQ. Overall study results and limits: Carriage of CMV together with the relevant HLA was identifiable through cumulative public TCR beta family frequency. What dominated the ex vivo response were HLA-C-restricted CMV-specific TCR beta clonotypes.

The gene calls are TRBV7-6 and TRBJ2-5, with D unclear. This TCR was recovered from a human donor in good health (CMV status not recorded). Some clones in this sample may be carry-over from other donors' samples. Sequenced material: CD8+ T cells from PBMCs. CDR3 DNA: TGTGCCAGCAGCCTAGAGGCGGAGACCCAGTACTTC. Translating it yields CASSLEAETQYF.